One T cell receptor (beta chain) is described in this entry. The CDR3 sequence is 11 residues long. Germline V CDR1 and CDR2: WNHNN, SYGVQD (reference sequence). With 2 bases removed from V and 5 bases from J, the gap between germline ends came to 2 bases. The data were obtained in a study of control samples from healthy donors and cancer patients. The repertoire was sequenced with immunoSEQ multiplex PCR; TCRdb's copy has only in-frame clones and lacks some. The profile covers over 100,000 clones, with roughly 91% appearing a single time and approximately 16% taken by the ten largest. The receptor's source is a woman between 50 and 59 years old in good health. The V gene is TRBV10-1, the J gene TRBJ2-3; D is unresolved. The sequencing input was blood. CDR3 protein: CASSEGDTQYF. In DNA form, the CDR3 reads TGCGCCAGCAGTGAGGGAGATACGCAGTATTTT.